The 31 T cell receptor beta chains given below trace back to one sample, sequenced in a study of T cell repertoires in cytomegalovirus infection. TCRdb recomputed calls from the reads with MiXCR, one row per CDR3 protein. Of about 600,000 distinct CDR3 sequences listed, 24% are singletons. Source material: CD8+ T cells from PBMCs. Receptors were obtained from a human donor in good health (CMV status not recorded). Some clones in this sample may be carry-over from other donors' samples.

This clonotype has a handful of counts. The genes are TRBV29-1 and TRBJ1-6, with 7 nucleotides matching TRBD1. CDR1 is SQVTM, CDR2 ANQGSEA, per germline. The V and J ends lost 6 bases and 7 bases, in that order; junction bases with no gene match: 6. The length of the CDR3 is 13 residues. CDR3 sequence: CSVQGEWNSPLHF. The CDR3 DNA reads TGCAGCGTCCAGGGGGAGTGGAATTCACCCCTCCACTTT. The variable domain in full, completed from reference TRBV29-1 and TRBJ1-6, reads SAVISQKPSRDICQRGTSLTIQCQVDSQVTMMFWYRQQPGQSLTLIATANQGSEATYESGFVIDKFPISRPNLTFSTLTVSNMSPEDSSIYLCSVQGEWNSPLHFGNGTRLTVT.

This clonotype came up a few times. This sequence joins TRBV19 and TRBJ2-1; 10 positions agree with TRBD2. Per the germline V gene, CDR1 is LNHDA and CDR2 is SQIVND (reference sequence). V dropped 3 bases and J dropped 6; count of bases not matched to a gene: 11. This CDR3 is built from 17 residues. The CDR3: CASSIWLAGAIPNEQFF. For the CDR3, the DNA is TGTGCCAGTAGTATCTGGCTAGCGGGGGCTATCCCCAATGAGCAGTTCTTC.

V and J are TRBV29-1 and TRBJ2-3; TRBD1 or TRBD2 may be the D gene (5 bases each). CDR3 size: 13 residues. V was pared by 0 bases and J by 4 bases, with 8 bases between. CDR1 and CDR2 (germline): SQVTM, ANQGSEA. The CDR3 DNA is TGCAGCGTTGAAGATCGAGGGGCAGATACGCAGTATTTT. Translating it yields CSVEDRGADTQYF.

This clonotype was seen a few times. A much larger clone sits a single nucleotide away, making a read error possible. The DNA of the CDR3 is TGTGCCAGCAGCACGACAGGGAGCTCCTACAATGAGCAGTTCTTC. Protein product: CASSTTGSSYNEQFF. The chain employs TRBV7-8 and TRBJ2-1; 7 bases map to TRBD1. The CDR3 sequence is 15 residues long. Germline CDR1 and CDR2: SGHVS and FQNEAQ. J lost 0 bases, V lost 5 bases, and 4 bases had no gene match.

This chain joins TRBV29-1 and TRBJ1-3; D gene ambiguous. The ends were cut back, 6 bases at V and 0 bases at J, with 15 bases in the middle. The CDR3 has 15 amino acids. CDR1 and CDR2 from the germline V gene are SQVTM and ANQGSEA. In nucleotides, the CDR3 is TGCAGCGTGCTCCGGGTTTCCACCTCTGGAAACACCATATATTTT. Amino acid sequence: CSVLRVSTSGNTIYF.

This clonotype was detected ten times or more. The chain uses TRBV7-2 and TRBJ2-7; TRBD1 matches at 7 bases. Trimming removed 3 bases from V and 0 bases from J; junction bases left unmatched: 5. The germline gives CDR1 SGHTA, CDR2 FQGNSA. The CDR3 sequence is 15 residues long. The CDR3 region is CASSFPGQPSYEQYF. The DNA for the CDR3 is TGTGCCAGCAGCTTTCCGGGACAGCCCTCCTACGAGCAGTACTTC.

This clonotype was picked up a small number of times. This sequence joins TRBV28 and TRBJ2-5, with TRBD2 identical over 7 bases. The CDR3 is 14 residues long. Germline V gene lookup returns CDR1 MDHEN and CDR2 SYDVKM. Trimming cost V 3 bases and J 2 bases; bases outside gene matches: 3. The CDR3 DNA follows: TGTGCCAGCAGTTTCCGGACTAGGCAAGAGACCCAGTACTTC. Translation gives CASSFRTRQETQYF.

This clonotype was detected once. This chain uses TRBV28 with TRBJ2-5; 13 bases map to TRBD2. The CDR3 contains 15 residues. V was pared by 5 bases and J by 5 bases, with 5 bases of the junction left unmatched. Germline-derived CDR1 and CDR2 are MDHEN and SYDVKM. The CDR3 protein is CASSAGLAGWETQYF. CDR3 sequence (DNA): TGTGCCAGCAGTGCGGGACTAGCGGGATGGGAGACCCAGTACTTC.

This clonotype has at least ten counts. V is TRBV24-1 and J is TRBJ2-5; possibly TRBD2 for D (6 bases). Trimming cost V 9 bases and J 1 base, with 8 bases left between them. Looked up from germline, CDR1 is KGHDR and CDR2 is SFDVKD. The CDR3 consists of 12 residues. In DNA form, the CDR3 reads TGTGCCACCGCCGGGGGCCAAGAGACCCAGTACTTC. It yields the protein CATAGGQETQYF.

V and J are TRBV5-6 and TRBJ1-2; D is ambiguous. The germline CDR1 and CDR2 sequences are SGHDT and YYEEEE. Trimming pared 5 bases from V and 8 bases from J, leaving 19 bases between. This CDR3 has 14 residues. DNA of the CDR3: TGTGCCAGCAGTTCTATTCGAACCCCGGGGGGCTACACCTTC. Amino acid sequence: CASSSIRTPGGYTF.

The chain has TRBV12-5 and TRBJ2-2; TRBD2 matches at 8 bases. Germline CDR1 and CDR2: LGHNT and FRNRAP. J gave up 4 bases and V 3 bases, and 4 bases lay outside the gene matches. The CDR3 has 15 amino acids. The CDR3 DNA reads TGTGCTAGTGGTTTCCCGGGGGGGCCCACCGGGGAGCTGTTTTTT. It is translated as CASGFPGGPTGELFF. The variable domain in full, completed from reference TRBV12-5 and TRBJ2-2, reads DARVTQTPRHKVTEMGQEVTMRCQPILGHNTVFWYRQTMMQGLELLAYFRNRAPLDDSGMPKDRFSAEMPDATLATLKIQPSEPRDSAVYFCASGFPGGPTGELFFGEGSRLTVL.

The rearrangement uses TRBV7-9 and TRBJ1-3, with 8 bases identical to TRBD1. V lost 6 bases and J lost 1; bases outside the gene matches: 5. This CDR3 is 15 amino acids long. Germline loops: CDR1 SEHNR, CDR2 FQNEAQ (reference sequence). The CDR3 spells CASSWTGPSGNTIYF. Here the CDR3 DNA reads TGTGCCAGCAGTTGGACAGGGCCTTCTGGAAACACCATATATTTT. The whole variable domain, filled in from reference TRBV7-9 and TRBJ1-3, reads DTGVSQNPRHKITKRGQNVTFRCDPISEHNRLYWYRQTLGQGPEFLTYFQNEAQLEKSRLLSDRFSAERPKGSFSTLEIQRTEQGDSAMYLCASSWTGPSGNTIYFGEGSWLTVV.

This clonotype appeared a few times. The genes are TRBV20-1 and TRBJ1-1; D not resolved. The CDR3 length is 14 residues. The germline gives CDR1 DFQATT, CDR2 SNEGSKA (reference sequence). Trimming stripped 1 base from V and 5 bases from J, with 14 bases between. The chain's CDR3 is CSARVAASATEAFF. The CDR3 nucleotides are TGCAGTGCTAGAGTAGCCGCCAGCGCGACTGAAGCTTTCTTT.

The rearrangement links TRBV19 to TRBJ1-2; TRBD1 is a possible D gene (6 bases). This CDR3 has 15 residues. Germline assignment: CDR1 LNHDA and CDR2 SQIVND (reference sequence). V lost 5 bases, J lost 2 bases, and 15 bases lay in between. CDR3 coding DNA: TGTGCCAGTAGTCGTCCCGGGACACGGAACTATGGCTACACCTTC. Translating it yields CASSRPGTRNYGYTF. The variable domain in full, completed from reference TRBV19 and TRBJ1-2, reads DGGITQSPKYLFRKEGQNVTLSCEQNLNHDAMYWYRQDPGQGLRLIYYSQIVNDFQKGDIAEGYSVSREKKESFPLTVTSAQKNPTAFYLCASSRPGTRNYGYTFGSGTRLTVV.

The rearrangement links TRBV29-1 to TRBJ2-7, with TRBD1 as a possible D gene (6 bases). From germline, CDR1 is SQVTM and CDR2 ANQGSEA. The CDR3 is made up of 14 amino acids. The ends were cut back, 5 bases at V and 5 bases at J, with 19 bases in the middle. The CDR3 DNA reads TGCAGCGTTACCACCGGGACACCCATCCACGAGCAGTACTTC. Residues: CSVTTGTPIHEQYF.

This sequence joins TRBV7-8 and TRBJ1-3, with D unclear. The V end lost 1 base, the J end lost 8 bases, and 12 bases lay between the germline ends. From germline, CDR1 is SGHVS and CDR2 FQNEAQ. The CDR3 has 14 residues. Written as DNA, the CDR3 is TGTGCCAGCAGCTTAGAAGGTGAAGGAGACACCATATATTTT. This encodes CASSLEGEGDTIYF.

This chain uses TRBV7-4 with TRBJ2-3, with TRBD2 matching over 8 bases. The CDR3 extends over 15 amino acids. Looked up from germline, CDR1 is SGHVT and CDR2 is SQSDAQ. J gave up 5 bases and V 0 bases, and 4 bases lay outside the gene matches. CDR3 loop: CASSLAVAGRDTQYF. The DNA of the CDR3 is TGTGCCAGCAGCTTAGCAGTAGCGGGGAGAGATACGCAGTATTTT.

The V and J genes are TRBV18 and TRBJ1-5; TRBD1 aligns across 7 bases. With 4 bases clipped from V and 1 base from J, the junction kept 7 bases outside the gene matches. The length of the CDR3 is 16 residues. The V gene's germline CDR1 is KGHSH and CDR2 LQKENI. In DNA form, the CDR3 reads TGTGCCAGCTCACTAAAACAGGGGACAAGCAATCAGCCCCAGCATTTT. Residues: CASSLKQGTSNQPQHF. The full variable domain, its missing parts supplied by reference TRBV18 and TRBJ1-5, is NAGVMQNPRHLVRRRGQEARLRCSPMKGHSHVYWYRQLPEEGLKFMVYLQKENIIDESGMPKERFSAEFPKEGPSILRIQQVVRGDSAAYFCASSLKQGTSNQPQHFGDGTRLSIL.

This clonotype appeared a few times. The V call is TRBV7-6, the J call TRBJ2-3; 10 positions agree with TRBD2. The CDR3 totals 15 residues. Unmatched junction bases numbered 5, after V lost 7 bases and J lost 1 base. Germline CDR1 reads SGHVS; CDR2 reads FNYEAQ. The CDR3 sequence is CASTSGGARTDTQYF. DNA of the CDR3: TGTGCCAGCACCAGCGGGGGGGCCCGCACAGATACGCAGTATTTT. The variable domain in full, completed from reference TRBV7-6 and TRBJ2-3, reads GAGVSQSPRYKVTKRGQDVALRCDPISGHVSLYWYRQALGQGPEFLTYFNYEAQQDKSGLPNDRFSAERPEGSISTLTIQRTEQRDSAMYRCASTSGGARTDTQYFGPGTRLTVL.

The rearrangement links TRBV9 to TRBJ2-1; 9 nucleotides match TRBD2. The germline gives CDR1 SGDLS, CDR2 YYNGEE. With 4 bases clipped from V and 9 bases from J, the junction kept 11 bases outside the gene matches. CDR3 length: 15 residues. The CDR3 here is CASSPGAGGRSEQFF. CDR3 DNA sequence: TGTGCCAGCAGCCCGGGAGCGGGGGGCCGGAGTGAGCAGTTCTTC.

Ten or more counts support this clonotype. This chain connects TRBV7-2 to TRBJ2-7; no reliable D call. Germline V gene sequence: CDR1 SGHTA, CDR2 FQGNSA. CDR3 length: 14 amino acids. V was trimmed by 2 bases and J by 2 bases, leaving 10 bases between them. CDR3 in amino acids: CASSLSSKAYEQYV. CDR3 DNA: TGTGCCAGCAGCTTAAGCTCTAAGGCCTACGAGCAGTACGTC.

This clonotype was counted a few times. The V and J genes are TRBV20-1 and TRBJ2-5; weak D call: TRBD2 (6 bases). V lost 6 bases and J lost 5, with 22 bases in between. CDR3 length: 15 amino acids. CDR1 is DFQATT, CDR2 SNEGSKA, per germline (reference sequence). In DNA form, the CDR3 reads TGCAGTGCCCTTTTGCCCGGGGGATTCCCGGAGACCCAGTACTTC. Translating it yields CSALLPGGFPETQYF.

This sequence joins TRBV7-3 and TRBJ2-1; 9 bases line up with TRBD2. CDR3 length: 14 residues. Trimming took 4 bases from V and 9 from J; bases not matched to a gene: 7. Looked up from germline, CDR1 is SGHTA and CDR2 is FQGTGA. The CDR3 reads CASSSRGGAPEQFF. The CDR3 DNA follows: TGTGCCAGCAGCTCGCGCGGGGGGGCCCCTGAGCAGTTCTTC.

The V and J genes are TRBV19 and TRBJ2-1; D unresolved. The ends were cut back, 5 bases at V and 7 bases at J, with 15 bases in the middle. The germline gives CDR1 LNHDA, CDR2 SQIVND (reference sequence). The CDR3 has 14 amino acids. The CDR3: CASSLSAFGNEQFF. CDR3 nucleotide sequence: TGTGCCAGTAGTTTGAGCGCCTTCGGAAATGAGCAGTTCTTC. The complete variable domain, with remaining parts taken from reference TRBV19 and TRBJ2-1, reads DGGITQSPKYLFRKEGQNVTLSCEQNLNHDAMYWYRQDPGQGLRLIYYSQIVNDFQKGDIAEGYSVSREKKESFPLTVTSAQKNPTAFYLCASSLSAFGNEQFFGPGTRLTVL.

This clonotype showed up many times. V and J are TRBV7-2 and TRBJ1-2; D unresolved. The V and J ends lost 5 bases and 2 bases respectively, with 18 bases between them. CDR1 is SGHTA and CDR2 is FQGNSA in the germline V gene. The CDR3 runs to 16 residues. CDR3 DNA sequence: TGTGCCAGCAGCCAACCGACCGTGAGCATAAACTATGGCTACACCTTC. Protein: CASSQPTVSINYGYTF.

The chain links TRBV7-8 to TRBJ2-3, with TRBD1 identical over 7 bases. The CDR3 covers 17 residues. Trimming cost V 5 bases and J 0 bases; bases outside gene matches: 11. Germline V gene lookup returns CDR1 SGHVS and CDR2 FQNEAQ. As DNA, the CDR3 is TGTGCCAGCAGCGGACGACCAACGACAGGGAGCACAGATACGCAGTATTTT. It is translated as CASSGRPTTGSTDTQYF.

This clonotype has a handful of counts. V is TRBV4-1 and J is TRBJ2-1, with 7 positions matching TRBD2. CDR1 is MGHRA, CDR2 YSYEKL, per germline. V lost 1 base to trimming and J lost 0 bases; unmatched junction nucleotides: 6. The CDR3 length is 17 residues. CDR3 sequence reads: CASSQVFLADSYNEQFF. Here the CDR3 DNA reads TGCGCCAGCAGCCAAGTCTTCCTAGCGGACTCCTACAATGAGCAGTTCTTC.

V is TRBV7-9 and J is TRBJ1-4; D uncertain. The V gene's germline CDR1 is SEHNR and CDR2 FQNEAQ (reference sequence). The ends were cut back, 3 bases at V and 5 bases at J, with 13 bases in the middle. The CDR3 loop spans 15 amino acids. As DNA, the CDR3 is TGTGCCAGCAGCTTTTCGGACGAACAGAATGAAAAACTGTTTTTT. Translated, it gives CASSFSDEQNEKLFF.

The chain links TRBV30 to TRBJ2-5; 7 bases line up with TRBD2. The V and J ends lost 3 bases and 1 base, in that order; junction bases with no gene match: 5. This CDR3 region has 14 residues. Germline CDR1 is GTSNPN and CDR2 is SVGIG (reference sequence). The CDR3 DNA reads TGTGCCTGGAGGAGCCTAGCGGCCCAAGAGACCCAGTACTTC. Its translation: CAWRSLAAQETQYF.

V usage is TRBV20-1 and J usage is TRBJ1-2, with a weak D call TRBD1 (6 bases). The germline CDR1 and CDR2 sequences are DFQATT and SNEGSKA (reference sequence). V dropped 0 bases and J dropped 1 base, with 12 bases sitting between them. The CDR3 loop spans 15 amino acids. The CDR3 nucleotides are TGCAGTGCTAGAGATCGGGGGGCCGATAACTATGGCTACACCTTC. Its translation: CSARDRGADNYGYTF.

V is TRBV7-9 and J is TRBJ1-2, with D perhaps matching TRBD1 (5 bases). V lost 1 base to trimming and J lost 5 bases, with 11 bases between them. This CDR3 has 14 amino acids. Germline values: CDR1 SEHNR, CDR2 FQNEAQ (reference sequence). DNA for the CDR3: TGTGCCAGCAGCTTAGACGGGGGAGGATATGGCTACACCTTC. Encoded protein: CASSLDGGGYGYTF.